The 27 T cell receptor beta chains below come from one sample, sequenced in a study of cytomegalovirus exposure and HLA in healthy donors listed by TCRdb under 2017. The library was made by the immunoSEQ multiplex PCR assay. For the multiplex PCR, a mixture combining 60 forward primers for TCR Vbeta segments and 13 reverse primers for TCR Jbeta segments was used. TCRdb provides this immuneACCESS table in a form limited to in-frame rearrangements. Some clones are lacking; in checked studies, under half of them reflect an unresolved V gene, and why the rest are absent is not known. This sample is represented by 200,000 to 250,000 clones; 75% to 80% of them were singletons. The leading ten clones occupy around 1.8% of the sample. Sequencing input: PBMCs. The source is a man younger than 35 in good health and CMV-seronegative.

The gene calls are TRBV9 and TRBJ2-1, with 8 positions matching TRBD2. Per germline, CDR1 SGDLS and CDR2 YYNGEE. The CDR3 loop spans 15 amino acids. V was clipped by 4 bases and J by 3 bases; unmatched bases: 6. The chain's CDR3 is CASSQTGTSYNEQFF. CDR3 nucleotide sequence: TGTGCCAGCAGCCAAACCGGGACTAGCTACAATGAGCAGTTCTTC.

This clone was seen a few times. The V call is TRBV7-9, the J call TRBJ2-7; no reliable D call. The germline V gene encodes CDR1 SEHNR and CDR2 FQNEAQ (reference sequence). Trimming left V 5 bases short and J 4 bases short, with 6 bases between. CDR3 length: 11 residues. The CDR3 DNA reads TGTGCCAGCAGCACTGAATACGAGCAGTACTTC. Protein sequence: CASSTEYEQYF. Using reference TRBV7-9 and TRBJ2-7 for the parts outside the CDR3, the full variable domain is DTGVSQNPRHKITKRGQNVTFRCDPISEHNRLYWYRQTLGQGPEFLTYFQNEAQLEKSRLLSDRFSAERPKGSFSTLEIQRTEQGDSAMYLCASSTEYEQYFGPGTRLTVT.

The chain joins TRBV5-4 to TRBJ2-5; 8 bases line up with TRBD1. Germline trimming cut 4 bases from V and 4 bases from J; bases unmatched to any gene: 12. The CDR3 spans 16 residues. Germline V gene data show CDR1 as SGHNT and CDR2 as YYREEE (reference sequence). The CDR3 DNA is TGTGCCAGCAGCCAAGAAAACAGGGGACAGGTAGAGACCCAGTACTTC. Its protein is CASSQENRGQVETQYF.

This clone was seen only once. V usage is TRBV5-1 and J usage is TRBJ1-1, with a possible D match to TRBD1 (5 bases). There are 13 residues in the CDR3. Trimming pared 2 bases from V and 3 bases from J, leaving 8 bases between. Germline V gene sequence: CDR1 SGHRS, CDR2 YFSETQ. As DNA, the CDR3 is TGCGCCAGCAGCTTTAGCAGGGACACTGAAGCTTTCTTT. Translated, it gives CASSFSRDTEAFF.

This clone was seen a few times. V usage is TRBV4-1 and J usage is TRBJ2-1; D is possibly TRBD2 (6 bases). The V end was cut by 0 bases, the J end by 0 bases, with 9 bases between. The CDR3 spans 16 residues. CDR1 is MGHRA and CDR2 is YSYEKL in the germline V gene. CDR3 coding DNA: TGCGCCAGCAGCCAAGATTTGCGGGGCTCCTACAATGAGCAGTTCTTC. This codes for CASSQDLRGSYNEQFF.

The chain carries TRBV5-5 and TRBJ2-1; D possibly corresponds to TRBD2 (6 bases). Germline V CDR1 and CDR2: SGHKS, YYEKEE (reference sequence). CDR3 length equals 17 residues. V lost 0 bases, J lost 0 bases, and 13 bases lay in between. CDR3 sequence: CASSLALGRGSYNEQFF. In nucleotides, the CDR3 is TGTGCCAGCAGCTTGGCCCTAGGGCGGGGCTCCTACAATGAGCAGTTCTTC.

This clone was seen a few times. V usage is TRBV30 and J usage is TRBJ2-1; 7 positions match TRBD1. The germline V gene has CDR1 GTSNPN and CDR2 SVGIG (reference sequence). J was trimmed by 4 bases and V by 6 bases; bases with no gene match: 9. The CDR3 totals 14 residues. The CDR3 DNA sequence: TGTGCCTGTACCCCCGGGACAGTGTACAATGAGCAGTTCTTC. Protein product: CACTPGTVYNEQFF.

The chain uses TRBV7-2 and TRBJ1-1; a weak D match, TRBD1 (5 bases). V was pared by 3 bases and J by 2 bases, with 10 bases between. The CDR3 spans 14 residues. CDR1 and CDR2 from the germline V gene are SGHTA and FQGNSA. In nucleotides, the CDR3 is TGTGCCAGCAGCTTCCCAGGGATCAACACTGAAGCTTTCTTT. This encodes CASSFPGINTEAFF. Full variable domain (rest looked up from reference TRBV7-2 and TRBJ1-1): GAGVSQSPSNKVTEKGKDVELRCDPISGHTALYWYRQSLGQGLEFLIYFQGNSAPDKSGLPSDRFSAERTGGSVSTLTIQRTQQEDSAVYLCASSFPGINTEAFFGQGTRLTVV.

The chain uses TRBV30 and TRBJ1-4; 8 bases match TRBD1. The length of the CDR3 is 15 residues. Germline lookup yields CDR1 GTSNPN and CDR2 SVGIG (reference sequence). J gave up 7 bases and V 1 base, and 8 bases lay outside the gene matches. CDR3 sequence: CAWSATGGSGEKLFF. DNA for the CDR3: TGTGCCTGGAGTGCCACAGGGGGATCGGGTGAAAAACTGTTTTTT.

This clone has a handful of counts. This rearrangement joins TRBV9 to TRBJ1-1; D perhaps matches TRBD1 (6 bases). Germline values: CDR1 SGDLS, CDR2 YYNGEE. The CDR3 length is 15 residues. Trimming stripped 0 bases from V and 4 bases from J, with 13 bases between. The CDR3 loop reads CASSVVQGAPTEAFF. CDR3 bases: TGTGCCAGCAGCGTAGTACAGGGAGCTCCCACTGAAGCTTTCTTT.

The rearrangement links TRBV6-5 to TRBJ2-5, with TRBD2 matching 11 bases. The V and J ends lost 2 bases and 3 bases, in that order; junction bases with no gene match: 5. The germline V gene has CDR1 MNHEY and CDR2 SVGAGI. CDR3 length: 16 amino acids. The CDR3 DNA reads TGTGCCAGCAGTTACCCGGGGACTAGCGGAAAAGAGACCCAGTACTTC. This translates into CASSYPGTSGKETQYF.

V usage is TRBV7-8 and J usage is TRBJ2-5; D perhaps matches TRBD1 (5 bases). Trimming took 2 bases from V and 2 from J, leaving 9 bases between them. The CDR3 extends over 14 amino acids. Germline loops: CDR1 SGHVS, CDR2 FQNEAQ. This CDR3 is CASSLSTGQETQYF. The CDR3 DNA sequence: TGTGCCAGCAGCTTAAGCACAGGACAAGAGACCCAGTACTTC. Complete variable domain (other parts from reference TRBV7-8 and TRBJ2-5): GAGVSQSPRYKVAKRGQDVALRCDPISGHVSLFWYQQALGQGPEFLTYFQNEAQLDKSGLPSDRFFAERPEGSVSTLKIQRTQQEDSAVYLCASSLSTGQETQYFGPGTRLLVL.

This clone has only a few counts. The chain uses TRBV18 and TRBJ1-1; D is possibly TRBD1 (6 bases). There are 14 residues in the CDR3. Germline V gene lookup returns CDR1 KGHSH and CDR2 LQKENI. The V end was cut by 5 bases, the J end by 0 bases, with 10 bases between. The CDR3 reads CASSIRDMNTEAFF. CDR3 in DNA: TGTGCCAGCTCAATACGGGACATGAACACTGAAGCTTTCTTT.

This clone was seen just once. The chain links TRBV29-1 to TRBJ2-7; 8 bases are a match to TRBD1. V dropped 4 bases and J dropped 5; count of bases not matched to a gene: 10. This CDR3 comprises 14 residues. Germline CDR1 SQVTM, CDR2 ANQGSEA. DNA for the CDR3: TGCAGCGTTGTGGGATCTTCGACAGGGGACGAGCAGTACTTC. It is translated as CSVVGSSTGDEQYF.

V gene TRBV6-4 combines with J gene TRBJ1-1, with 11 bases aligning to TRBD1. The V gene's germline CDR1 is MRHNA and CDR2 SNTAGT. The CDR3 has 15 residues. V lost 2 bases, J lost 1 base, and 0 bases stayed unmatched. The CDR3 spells CASSDGTGGNTEAFF. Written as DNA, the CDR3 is TGTGCCAGCAGTGACGGGACAGGGGGGAACACTGAAGCTTTCTTT.

In nucleotides, the CDR3 is TGTGCCAGCAGTGGACTAGCGGGCGGTTTGAACACCGGGGAGCTGTTTTTT. This gives the protein CASSGLAGGLNTGELFF. V gene TRBV2 combines with J gene TRBJ2-2; 10 bases line up with TRBD2. CDR1 and CDR2 from the germline V gene are SNHLY and FYNNEI. This CDR3 is built from 17 residues. Losses at the gene ends were 4 bases for V and 1 base for J; bases not matched to a gene: 6.

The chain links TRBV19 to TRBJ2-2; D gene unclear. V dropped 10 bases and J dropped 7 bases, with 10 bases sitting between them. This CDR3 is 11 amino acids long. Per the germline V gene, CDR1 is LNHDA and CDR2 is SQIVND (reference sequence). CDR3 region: CATDLGGELFF. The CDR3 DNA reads TGTGCCACCGACTTGGGCGGGGAGCTGTTTTTT.

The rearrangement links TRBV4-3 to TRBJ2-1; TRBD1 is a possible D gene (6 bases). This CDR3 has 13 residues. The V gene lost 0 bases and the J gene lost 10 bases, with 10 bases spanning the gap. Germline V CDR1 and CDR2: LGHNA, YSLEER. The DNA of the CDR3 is TGCGCCAGCAGCCAAGATAGGGGGATCGAGCAGTTCTTC. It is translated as CASSQDRGIEQFF.

The CDR3 region is CASPQGAGNTIYF. The CDR3 nucleotides are TGTGCCAGCCCACAGGGGGCGGGAAACACCATATATTTT. The V and J genes are TRBV7-9 and TRBJ1-3; TRBD1 agrees at 9 bases. V gave up 8 bases and J gave up 4 bases; unmatched junction bases: 3. The CDR3 consists of 13 residues. Germline CDR1 and CDR2: SEHNR and FQNEAQ (reference sequence).

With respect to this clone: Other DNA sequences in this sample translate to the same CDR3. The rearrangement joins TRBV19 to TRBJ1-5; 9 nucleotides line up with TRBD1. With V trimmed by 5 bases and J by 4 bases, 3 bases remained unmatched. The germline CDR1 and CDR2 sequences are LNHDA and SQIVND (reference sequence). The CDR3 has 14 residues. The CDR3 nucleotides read TGTGCCAGTAGTCTCGGGACAGGGAATCAGCCCCAGCATTTT. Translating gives CASSLGTGNQPQHF.

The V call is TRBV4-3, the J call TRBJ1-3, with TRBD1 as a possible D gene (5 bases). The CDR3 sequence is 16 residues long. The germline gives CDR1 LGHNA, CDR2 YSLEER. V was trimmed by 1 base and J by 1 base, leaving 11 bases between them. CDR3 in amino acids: CASSQAPSGSGNTIYF. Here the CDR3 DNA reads TGCGCCAGCAGCCAAGCGCCCTCAGGGTCTGGAAACACCATATATTTT.

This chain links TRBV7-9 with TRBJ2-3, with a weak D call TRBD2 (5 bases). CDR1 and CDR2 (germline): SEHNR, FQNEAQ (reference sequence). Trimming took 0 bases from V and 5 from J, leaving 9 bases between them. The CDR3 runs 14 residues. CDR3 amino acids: CASSLAGVKDTQYF. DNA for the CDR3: TGTGCCAGCAGCTTAGCGGGAGTGAAAGATACGCAGTATTTT.

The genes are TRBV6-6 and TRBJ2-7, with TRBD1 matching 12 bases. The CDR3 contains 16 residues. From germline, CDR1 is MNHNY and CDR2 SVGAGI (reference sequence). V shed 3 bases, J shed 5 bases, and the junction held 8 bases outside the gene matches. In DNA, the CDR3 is TGTGCCAGCAGTTATATCGGGACAGGGGGCGCGGACGAGCAGTACTTC. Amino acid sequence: CASSYIGTGGADEQYF.

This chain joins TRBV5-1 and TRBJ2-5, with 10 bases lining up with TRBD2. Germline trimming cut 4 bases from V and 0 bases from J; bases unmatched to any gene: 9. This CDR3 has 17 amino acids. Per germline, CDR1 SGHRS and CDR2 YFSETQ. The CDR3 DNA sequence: TGCGCCAGCAGCCAGACCGGACTAGCGGCGTACCAAGAGACCCAGTACTTC. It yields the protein CASSQTGLAAYQETQYF.

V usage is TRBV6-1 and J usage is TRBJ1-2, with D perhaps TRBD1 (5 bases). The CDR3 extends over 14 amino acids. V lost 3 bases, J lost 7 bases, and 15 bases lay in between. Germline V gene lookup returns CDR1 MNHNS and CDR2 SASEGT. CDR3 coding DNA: TGTGCCAGCAGTGAGTCCGGGGGAGGGCTTGGCTACACCTTC. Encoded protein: CASSESGGGLGYTF.

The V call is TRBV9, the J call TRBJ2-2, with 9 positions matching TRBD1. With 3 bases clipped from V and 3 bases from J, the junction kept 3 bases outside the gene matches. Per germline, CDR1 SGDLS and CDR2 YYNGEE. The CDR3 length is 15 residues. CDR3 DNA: TGTGCCAGCAGCGCAAGGACAGGGGACACCGGGGAGCTGTTTTTT. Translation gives CASSARTGDTGELFF.

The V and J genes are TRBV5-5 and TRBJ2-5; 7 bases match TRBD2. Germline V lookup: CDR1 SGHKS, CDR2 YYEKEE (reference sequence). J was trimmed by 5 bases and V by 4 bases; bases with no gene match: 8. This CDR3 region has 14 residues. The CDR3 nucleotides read TGTGCCAGCAGCGGTACCGGGACTACTGAGACCCAGTACTTC. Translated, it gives CASSGTGTTETQYF.